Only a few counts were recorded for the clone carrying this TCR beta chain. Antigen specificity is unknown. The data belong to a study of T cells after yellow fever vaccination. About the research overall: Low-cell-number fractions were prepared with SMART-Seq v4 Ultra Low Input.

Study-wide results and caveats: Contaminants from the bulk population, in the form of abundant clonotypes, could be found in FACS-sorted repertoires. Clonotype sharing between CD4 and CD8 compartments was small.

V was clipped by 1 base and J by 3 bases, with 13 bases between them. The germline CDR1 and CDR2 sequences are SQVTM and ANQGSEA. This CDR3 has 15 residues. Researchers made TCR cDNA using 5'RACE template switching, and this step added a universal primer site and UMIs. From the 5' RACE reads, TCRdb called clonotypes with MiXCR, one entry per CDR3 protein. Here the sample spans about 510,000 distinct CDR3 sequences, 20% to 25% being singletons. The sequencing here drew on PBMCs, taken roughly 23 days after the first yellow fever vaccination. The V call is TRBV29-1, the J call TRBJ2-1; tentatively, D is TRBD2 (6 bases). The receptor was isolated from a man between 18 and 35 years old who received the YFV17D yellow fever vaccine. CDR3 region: CSVEGVGDFYNEQFF. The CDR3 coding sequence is TGCAGCGTTGAAGGGGTAGGGGACTTCTACAATGAGCAGTTCTTC.